This entry lists 2 T cell receptor beta chains sequenced from one sample in a study of T cell changes during pregnancy in multiple sclerosis. The protocol was immunoSEQ multiplex PCR, while the TCRdb copy is restricted to in-frame clones and leaves out a portion. Of 80,000 to 100,000 clones listed, 90% are singletons. The input for sequencing was peripheral blood, taken in the second trimester of pregnancy. Source of these receptors: a female donor in good health, enrolled as a control in a pregnancy study.

The CDR3 coding sequence is TGTGCCAGCTCACCGACAGTATTGGGGGAGCAGTACTTC. Protein: CASSPTVLGEQYF. The V call is TRBV18, the J call TRBJ2-7; TRBD1 might be the D (5 bases). The germline V gene encodes CDR1 KGHSH and CDR2 LQKENI. V was trimmed by 3 bases and J by 7 bases, leaving 13 bases between them. This CDR3 contains 13 residues.

The V call is TRBV6-6, the J call TRBJ1-2, with a weak D call TRBD1 (5 bases). This CDR3 has 14 amino acids. Looked up from germline, CDR1 is MNHNY and CDR2 is SVGAGI (reference sequence). Between the trimmed V and J ends, which lost 0 bases and 7 bases, there was a span of 12 bases. CDR3 DNA: TGTGCCAGCAGTTACTCGCGGACCGGGGGTGGCTACACCTTC. Protein sequence: CASSYSRTGGGYTF.